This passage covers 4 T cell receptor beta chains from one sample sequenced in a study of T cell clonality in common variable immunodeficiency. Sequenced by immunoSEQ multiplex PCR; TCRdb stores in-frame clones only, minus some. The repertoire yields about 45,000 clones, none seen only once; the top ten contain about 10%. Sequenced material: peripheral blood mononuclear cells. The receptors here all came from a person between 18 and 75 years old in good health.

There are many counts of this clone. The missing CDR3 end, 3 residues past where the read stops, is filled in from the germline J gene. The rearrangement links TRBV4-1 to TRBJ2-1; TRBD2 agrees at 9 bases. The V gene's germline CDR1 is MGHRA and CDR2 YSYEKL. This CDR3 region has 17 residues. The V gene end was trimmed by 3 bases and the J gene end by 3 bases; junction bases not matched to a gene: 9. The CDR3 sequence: CASSQGARAGGYNEQFF. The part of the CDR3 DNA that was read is TGCGCCAGCAGCCAGGGTGCGAGAGCGGGGGGCTACAATGAG.

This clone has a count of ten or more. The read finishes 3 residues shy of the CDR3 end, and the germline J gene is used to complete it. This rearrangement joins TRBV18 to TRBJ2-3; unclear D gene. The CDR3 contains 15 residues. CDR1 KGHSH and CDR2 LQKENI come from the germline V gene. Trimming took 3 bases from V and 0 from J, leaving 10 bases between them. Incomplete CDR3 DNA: TGTGCCAGCTCACCGACAACTTATAGCACAGATACG. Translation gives CASSPTTYSTDT. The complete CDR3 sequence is CASSPTTYSTDTQYF.

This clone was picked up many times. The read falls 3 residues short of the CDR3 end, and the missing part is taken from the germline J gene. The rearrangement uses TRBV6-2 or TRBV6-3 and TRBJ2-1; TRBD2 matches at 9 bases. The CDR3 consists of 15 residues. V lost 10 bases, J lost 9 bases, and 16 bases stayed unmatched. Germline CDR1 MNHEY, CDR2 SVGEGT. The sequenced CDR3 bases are TGTGCCACCCAGTTTGAGGCGGGGGGGCGTAGTGAG. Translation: CATQFEAGGRSE. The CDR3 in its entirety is CATQFEAGGRSEQFF.

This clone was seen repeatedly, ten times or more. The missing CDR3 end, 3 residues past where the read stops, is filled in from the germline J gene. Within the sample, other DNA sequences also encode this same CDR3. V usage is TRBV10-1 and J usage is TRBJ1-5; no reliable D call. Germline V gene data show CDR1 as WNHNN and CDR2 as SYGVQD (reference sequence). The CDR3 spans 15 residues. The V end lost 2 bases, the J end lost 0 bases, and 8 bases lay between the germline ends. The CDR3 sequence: CASSERADSNQPQHF. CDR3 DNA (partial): TGCGCCAGCAGTGAGAGAGCGGATAGCAATCAGCCC.